These 12 T cell receptor beta chains originate from one sample sequenced in a study of blood T cell repertoires in COVID-19. Profiled with immunoSEQ multiplex PCR; TCRdb holds only in-frame clones, not every one. The sample has 300,000 to 350,000 clones, around 88% seen once. Sequencing was carried out using peripheral blood. Receptors originate from a woman in her twenties or thirties with COVID-19, enrolled during active disease.

This chain uses TRBV6-1 with TRBJ2-7; 7 nucleotides agree with TRBD1. The germline V gene has CDR1 MNHNS and CDR2 SASEGT. The CDR3 loop spans 16 amino acids. V lost 4 bases and J lost 5; bases outside the gene matches: 14. The CDR3 loop reads CASSVLRTGAKNEQYV. CDR3 sequence (DNA): TGTGCCAGCAGTGTACTGCGAACAGGGGCGAAGAACGAGCAGTACGTC.

CDR3 region: CATSDSSTPNQPQHF. CDR3 sequence (DNA): TGTGCCACCAGTGATTCCAGTACCCCCAATCAGCCCCAGCATTTT. This chain connects TRBV24-1 to TRBJ1-5; D not resolved. This CDR3 is 15 amino acids long. V was clipped by 2 bases and J by 3 bases, with 10 bases between them. Looked up from germline, CDR1 is KGHDR and CDR2 is SFDVKD.

This clone was observed once. The V call is TRBV5-4, the J call TRBJ2-4, with 8 bases identical to TRBD1. This CDR3 has 15 residues. Germline CDR1 SGHNT, CDR2 YYREEE (reference sequence). Trimming took 1 base from V and 1 from J; bases not matched to a gene: 1. This CDR3 reads CASSLRQGAKNIQYF. CDR3 DNA sequence: TGTGCCAGCAGCTTGAGACAGGGGGCCAAAAACATTCAGTACTTC. Filled out from reference TRBV5-4 and TRBJ2-4, the complete variable domain reads ETGVTQSPTHLIKTRGQQVTLRCSSQSGHNTVSWYQQALGQGPQFIFQYYREEENGRGNFPPRFSGLQFPNYSSELNVNALELDDSALYLCASSLRQGAKNIQYFGAGTRLSVL.

The chain carries TRBV7-9 and TRBJ2-7; D not resolved. This CDR3 region has 13 residues. The germline gives CDR1 SEHNR, CDR2 FQNEAQ (reference sequence). Trimming cost V 4 bases and J 3 bases, with 10 bases left between them. The chain's CDR3 is CASSSTNSYEQYF. In nucleotides, the CDR3 is TGTGCCAGCAGCTCCACAAACAGCTACGAGCAGTACTTC.

The genes are TRBV29-1 and TRBJ1-1, with 9 bases that match TRBD1. The V and J ends lost 4 bases and 0 bases, in that order; junction bases with no gene match: 12. The CDR3 runs to 17 residues. Germline V lookup: CDR1 SQVTM, CDR2 ANQGSEA. For the CDR3, the DNA is TGCAGCGTTGCTGGACAGGGGCTACGGTCCCTGAACACTGAAGCTTTCTTT. The encoded protein is CSVAGQGLRSLNTEAFF.

V and J are TRBV7-8 and TRBJ2-6; the match to TRBD1 covers 10 bases. CDR1 and CDR2 (germline): SGHVS, FQNEAQ. This CDR3 contains 19 residues. V lost 4 bases to trimming and J lost 4 bases; unmatched junction nucleotides: 13. This CDR3 reads CASSSATGTGVGGANVLTF. Here the CDR3 DNA reads TGTGCCAGCAGCTCCGCGACAGGGACAGGGGTTGGCGGGGCCAACGTCCTGACTTTC. The full variable domain, its missing parts supplied by reference TRBV7-8 and TRBJ2-6, is GAGVSQSPRYKVAKRGQDVALRCDPISGHVSLFWYQQALGQGPEFLTYFQNEAQLDKSGLPSDRFFAERPEGSVSTLKIQRTQQEDSAVYLCASSSATGTGVGGANVLTFGAGSRLTVL.

This clone has only one observation. The CDR3 is CASRLAGQETQYF. The CDR3 coding sequence is TGTGCCAGCCGATTGGCGGGACAAGAGACCCAGTACTTC. This sequence joins TRBV2 and TRBJ2-5; perhaps TRBD2 as D (6 bases). V was pared by 8 bases and J by 2 bases, with 12 bases between. Germline assignment: CDR1 SNHLY and CDR2 FYNNEI. There are 13 residues in the CDR3.

The chain employs TRBV29-1 and TRBJ2-3; a possible D gene is TRBD1 (5 bases). The CDR3 has 13 amino acids. Germline-derived CDR1 and CDR2 are SQVTM and ANQGSEA. V was shortened by 2 bases and J by 4 bases, with 10 bases between the two germline ends. The CDR3 region is CSVELGAPDTQYF. The CDR3 bases are TGCAGCGTTGAACTTGGGGCGCCAGATACGCAGTATTTT.

The chain is built from TRBV7-2 and TRBJ2-4, with 13 bases identical to TRBD2. V lost 1 base and J lost 6; bases outside the gene matches: 3. CDR1 is SGHTA and CDR2 is FQGNSA in the germline V gene. This CDR3 region has 16 residues. The CDR3 coding sequence is TGTGCCAGCAGCTTAGATCGGACTAGCGGGGGAAACATTCAGTACTTC. It is translated as CASSLDRTSGGNIQYF.

This chain joins TRBV5-6 and TRBJ2-1, with no clear D. V lost 2 bases, J lost 0 bases, and 15 bases lay in between. The CDR3 is made up of 17 amino acids. Germline V gene sequence: CDR1 SGHDT, CDR2 YYEEEE. CDR3 region: CASSLVGTESSYNEQFF. CDR3 nucleotides: TGTGCCAGCAGCTTAGTAGGAACAGAGAGCTCCTACAATGAGCAGTTCTTC.

The CDR3 nucleotides are TGTGCCAGCAAGCTTGATTTAGCCAAAAACATTCAGTACTTC. The encoded protein is CASKLDLAKNIQYF. V is TRBV6-6 and J is TRBJ2-4; D gene ambiguous. Germline CDR1 and CDR2: MNHNY and SVGAGI (reference sequence). Trimming shortened V by 7 bases and J by 0 bases, and 10 bases separated the two germline ends. This CDR3 is built from 14 residues.

The genes are TRBV5-1 and TRBJ1-1, with 8 bases matching TRBD1. Germline CDR1 SGHRS, CDR2 YFSETQ. The CDR3 is 16 amino acids. The V segment lost 2 bases and the J segment 4 bases; nucleotides outside the gene matches: 10. The CDR3 sequence is CASSLQGGDGSTEAFF. The CDR3, as DNA: TGCGCCAGCAGCTTACAGGGGGGCGATGGGAGCACTGAAGCTTTCTTT.